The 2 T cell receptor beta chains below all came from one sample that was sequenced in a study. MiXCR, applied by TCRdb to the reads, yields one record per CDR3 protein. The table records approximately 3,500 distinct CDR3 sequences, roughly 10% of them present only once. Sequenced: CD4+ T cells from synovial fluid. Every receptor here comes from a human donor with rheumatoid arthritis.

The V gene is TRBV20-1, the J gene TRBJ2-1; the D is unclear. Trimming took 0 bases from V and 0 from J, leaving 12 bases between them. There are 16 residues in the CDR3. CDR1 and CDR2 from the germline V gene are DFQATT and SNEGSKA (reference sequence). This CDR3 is CSARDPRDSSYNEQFF. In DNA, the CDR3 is TGCAGTGCTAGAGACCCCCGTGATAGCTCCTACAATGAGCAGTTCTTC.

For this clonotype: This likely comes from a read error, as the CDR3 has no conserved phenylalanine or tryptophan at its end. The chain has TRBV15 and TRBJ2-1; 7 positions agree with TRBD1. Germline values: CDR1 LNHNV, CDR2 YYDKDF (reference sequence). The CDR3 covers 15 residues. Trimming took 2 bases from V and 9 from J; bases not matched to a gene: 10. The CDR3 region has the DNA TGTGCCACCAGCAGATCGACAGGGCAGGAGGTTGAGCAGTTCTTA. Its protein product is CATSRSTGQEVEQFL.